Listed below are T cell receptor beta chains from one sample, sequenced in a study of CD8 T cells in ankylosing spondylitis. Using its own MiXCR run on the 5' RACE reads, TCRdb lists one record per CDR3 protein. The sample includes about 750,000 distinct CDR3 sequences, roughly 19% of them seen just once. The sequencing input was blood, either unsorted or a sorted T cell fraction (not recorded which). These receptors were obtained from a male donor with ankylosing spondylitis. The CDR3 runs from the conserved cysteine through the conserved F or W. The D gene is left open where the match is weak. The size entry is marked missing in some rows and otherwise reads once, few, many or a size class.

size,V,J,D,CDR3,DNA
-,TRBV4-2,TRBJ2-3,TRBD2,CASTAHNVPGLAGADTQYF,TGTGCCAGCACAGCCCATAACGTTCCGGGACTAGCGGGAGCAGATACGCAGTATTTT
few,TRBV12-3/TRBV12-4,TRBJ2-1,-,CASLLGAFYNEQFF,TGTGCCAGCCTTTTGGGGGCCTTTTACAATGAGCAGTTCTTC
few,TRBV12-3/TRBV12-4,TRBJ2-7,-,CASSLRFQLFNEQYF,TGTGCCAGCAGTTTGAGATTTCAGCTCTTTAACGAGCAGTACTTC
-,TRBV12-3/TRBV12-4,TRBJ1-3,-,CASSFGRAGNTIYF,TGTGCCAGCAGTTTCGGCAGGGCTGGAAACACCATATATTTT
few,TRBV6-2/TRBV6-3,TRBJ1-3,TRBD1,CASSYRGTGSSRDSGNTIYF,TGTGCCAGCAGTTACCGCGGGACAGGTTCCTCTCGGGACTCTGGAAACACCATATATTTT
many,TRBV20-1,TRBJ2-2,TRBD1,CSAQSETGELFF,TGCAGTGCCCAGTCCGAGACAGGGGAACTGTTTTTT
-,TRBV3-1,TRBJ2-5,-,CASSQDGRPPATQYF,TGTGCCAGCAGCCAAGATGGGCGACCTCCCGCGACCCAGTACTTC
-,TRBV12-3/TRBV12-4,TRBJ1-1,-,CASTDALRTEAFF,TGTGCCAGTACTGACGCCCTCAGAACTGAAGCTTTCTTT
-,TRBV5-1,TRBJ2-1,-,CASSLQEIDEQFF,TGCGCCAGCAGCTTACAGGAGATTGATGAGCAGTTCTTC
-,TRBV6-4,TRBJ2-3,-,CASSAGKEHTDTQYF,TGTGCCAGCAGTGCGGGCAAGGAACACACAGATACGCAGTATTTT
-,TRBV12-3/TRBV12-4,TRBJ2-1,TRBD1,CASSTRTGSHEQFF,TGTGCCAGCAGTACCCGGACAGGGTCGCATGAGCAGTTCTTC
-,TRBV11-2,TRBJ2-1,-,CASSIRGGPLNNEQFF,TGTGCCAGCAGCATCCGCGGAGGGCCGTTGAACAATGAGCAGTTCTTC
few,TRBV7-6,TRBJ1-5,TRBD1,CAKDRAFERNQPQHF,TGTGCCAAAGACAGGGCGTTCGAGCGCAATCAGCCCCAGCATTTT
-,TRBV5-1,TRBJ2-5,-,CASSFSTTEETQYF,TGCGCCAGCAGCTTCTCGACCACCGAAGAGACCCAGTACTTC